Below are 19 T cell receptor beta chains sequenced from a single sample in a study of regulatory T cells in long-lasting Graves disease. Noted time point: newly diagnosed GD, antithyroid drugs for less than 3 months. TCR sequences were obtained from RNA taken from PBMCs. Combining iRepertoire HTBI primers with Arm-PCR of CDR3 regions, the authors built TCR beta libraries. TCRdb reanalysed the multiplex PCR reads using MiXCR and keeps one entry per CDR3 protein. The sample contains 350,000 to 450,000 distinct CDR3 sequences, about 15% of which appear only once. The data were also submitted as part of a second study, on T cells in Graves' hyperthyroidism and ophthalmopathy.

The source material was peripheral blood mononuclear cells (PBMCs), sampled at new diagnosis, from a patient treated with antithyroid drugs. All receptors derive from a woman aged 25 to 39 with Graves disease.

This clonotype was observed a few times. J is TRBJ2-1 and V is TRBV7-2; TRBD2 matches 8 bases. Germline-derived CDR1 and CDR2 are SGHTA and FQGNSA. There are 16 residues in the CDR3. Trimming cost V 5 bases and J 7 bases; bases outside gene matches: 13. The CDR3 bases are TGTGCCAGCAGCGCCATCGGGAGGGCCTCGGAGAATGAGCAGTTCTTC. Its protein is CASSAIGRASENEQFF.

The sample holds many counts of this clonotype. CDR3 in amino acids: CASSWTSGSGKNIQYF. The CDR3 nucleotides are TGTGCCAGCAGCTGGACTAGCGGGAGTGGAAAAAACATTCAGTACTTC. The chain employs TRBV7-9 and TRBJ2-4, with 13 nucleotides matching TRBD2. The CDR3 totals 16 residues. Germline-derived CDR1 and CDR2 are SEHNR and FQNEAQ (reference sequence). V shed 4 bases, J shed 4 bases, and the junction held 4 bases outside the gene matches.

DNA for the CDR3: TGTGCCTGGGCGGAGGGACAGGGGATGACTGAAGCTTTCTTT. Translated, it gives CAWAEGQGMTEAFF. The chain carries TRBV30 and TRBJ1-1; 10 bases are a match to TRBD1. This CDR3 is 14 amino acids long. V gave up 5 bases and J gave up 5 bases; unmatched junction bases: 8. Germline V gene lookup returns CDR1 GTSNPN and CDR2 SVGIG (reference sequence).

As concerns this clonotype: A much larger clone differs by one base, so this may be a read error. The chain has TRBV12-3 or TRBV12-4 and TRBJ1-5; 9 positions agree with TRBD1. This CDR3 has 19 residues. CDR3 sequence: CASSSQQGAGPYSNQPQNF. CDR3 DNA: TGTGCCAGCAGCTCCCAACAGGGGGCGGGCCCCTATAGCAATCAGCCCCAGAATTTT.

This clonotype was observed a few times. One junction end disagrees with the germline gene, perhaps due to a read error. V usage is TRBV20-1 and J usage is TRBJ2-2; D may be TRBD2 (5 bases). The CDR3 loop spans 14 amino acids. CDR1 is DFQATT, CDR2 SNEGSKA, per germline (reference sequence). The CDR3 sequence is CSARDRENPGELFF. The CDR3 coding sequence is TGCAGTGCTAGAGATAGGGAGAACCCCGGGGAGCTGTTTTTT.

This clonotype was observed at least ten times. The gene calls are TRBV20-1 and TRBJ2-1; D remains ambiguous. CDR1 is DFQATT and CDR2 is SNEGSKA in the germline V gene (reference sequence). Trimming stripped 7 bases from V and 0 bases from J, with 13 bases between. The CDR3 runs to 14 residues. This chain's CDR3 is CSGKGQSSYNEQFF. In DNA, the CDR3 is TGCAGTGGTAAGGGCCAGAGCTCCTACAATGAGCAGTTCTTC.

J is TRBJ2-5 and V is TRBV9, with D perhaps matching TRBD1 (6 bases). This CDR3 region has 15 residues. Germline loops: CDR1 SGDLS, CDR2 YYNGEE. Trimming took off 3 bases at V and 5 bases at J, with 17 bases between the two ends. The CDR3 spells CASSATRQVDETQYF. The CDR3 DNA is TGTGCCAGCAGCGCCACGAGACAGGTTGATGAGACCCAGTACTTC.

The V gene is TRBV7-9, the J gene TRBJ1-2, with D maybe TRBD1 (5 bases). The CDR3 is 20 residues long. Trimming removed 2 bases from V and 1 base from J, with 26 bases in between. Germline CDR1 SEHNR, CDR2 FQNEAQ (reference sequence). CDR3 DNA: TGTGCCAGCAGCTTAAACGGCTTCGCGGGCGGCAGGGCGGTTAACTATGGCTACACCTTC. It encodes CASSLNGFAGGRAVNYGYTF.

This clonotype appeared many times. J is TRBJ1-2 and V is TRBV20-1; the D is unclear. Trimming took off 1 base at V and 0 bases at J, with 6 bases between the two ends. CDR1 DFQATT and CDR2 SNEGSKA come from the germline V gene (reference sequence). The CDR3 is 13 amino acids. The chain's CDR3 is CSARVSSNYGYTF. The DNA for the CDR3 is TGCAGTGCTAGAGTCAGCTCTAACTATGGCTACACCTTC.

This clonotype occurred many times. The rearrangement uses TRBV14 and TRBJ2-3, with D unresolved. Trimming left V 1 base short and J 3 bases short, with 14 bases between. CDR3 length: 16 residues. CDR1 is SGHDN, CDR2 FVKESK, per germline. In DNA, the CDR3 is TGTGCCAGCAGCCAAGTAGCCAGCTCGGTGACAGATACGCAGTATTTT. As protein: CASSQVASSVTDTQYF.

This clonotype was counted only a few times. This chain connects TRBV12-3 or TRBV12-4 to TRBJ2-1; 8 positions agree with TRBD2. The CDR3 extends over 15 amino acids. Trimming cost V 6 bases and J 1 base; bases outside gene matches: 5. The CDR3 region is CASSAGGGSYNEQFF. The CDR3, as DNA: TGTGCCAGCAGCGCGGGAGGCGGATCCTACAATGAGCAGTTCTTC.

This clonotype was found many times. The V call is TRBV18, the J call TRBJ2-1, with D maybe TRBD1 (5 bases). Deletions cut 3 bases from V and 8 bases from J, with 20 bases between. CDR1 and CDR2 from the germline V gene are KGHSH and LQKENI. CDR3 size: 16 residues. The CDR3 loop is CASSPATAKGNHEQFF. The CDR3 DNA follows: TGTGCCAGCTCACCTGCGACAGCTAAAGGAAACCATGAGCAGTTCTTC.

This clonotype appeared many times. The chain has TRBV12-5 and TRBJ2-3, with no clear D. CDR3 length: 15 residues. Per the germline V gene, CDR1 is LGHNT and CDR2 is FRNRAP. The V gene lost 3 bases and the J gene lost 2 bases, with 12 bases spanning the gap. This CDR3 reads CASGFLRLITDTQYF. CDR3 sequence (DNA): TGTGCTAGTGGTTTCCTGCGGCTTATCACAGATACGCAGTATTTT.

The CDR3 DNA sequence: TGTGCCTGGAAAGGGGCCGGGAATGAAAAACTGTTTTTT. Translation gives CAWKGAGNEKLFF. The rearrangement joins TRBV30 to TRBJ1-4; the D gene is possibly TRBD1 (5 bases). The germline V and J ends were trimmed by 4 bases and 5 bases, with 11 bases remaining between them. Germline loops: CDR1 GTSNPN, CDR2 SVGIG (reference sequence). CDR3 length: 13 residues.

In the case of this clonotype: A much larger clone is a single base away; this may be a read error. This CDR3 is missing its conserved last phenylalanine or tryptophan, likely due to a read error. As DNA, the CDR3 is TGTGCCAGCAGTTACAGGGATTGGTCAGATACGCAGTATTTA. Translated: CASSYRDWSDTQYL. The chain recombines TRBV6-2 or TRBV6-3 with TRBJ2-3; no clear D. The CDR3 is made up of 14 amino acids. Trimming shortened V by 2 bases and J by 4 bases, and 10 bases separated the two germline ends. Germline V gene data show CDR1 as MNHEY and CDR2 as SVGEGT.

This clonotype was observed at least ten times. The chain recombines TRBV20-1 with TRBJ2-3, with 10 bases matching TRBD2. Per germline, CDR1 DFQATT and CDR2 SNEGSKA (reference sequence). V trimming: 1 base; J trimming: 4 bases; junction bases outside the gene matches: 8. CDR3 length equals 16 residues. CDR3 residues: CSARGARLAGADTQYF. CDR3 bases: TGCAGTGCTAGAGGGGCTAGACTAGCGGGTGCAGATACGCAGTATTTT.

The genes are TRBV6-5 and TRBJ1-5, with a weak D call TRBD1 (6 bases). CDR1 is MNHEY, CDR2 SVGAGI, per germline. The V gene lost 3 bases and the J gene lost 2 bases, with 14 bases spanning the gap. The CDR3 is 16 amino acids. The CDR3 protein is CASSYGGGAGNQPQHF. The CDR3 nucleotides read TGTGCCAGCAGTTATGGGGGGGGCGCGGGCAATCAGCCCCAGCATTTT.

In this sample, this clonotype turned up a few times. The V and J genes are TRBV20-1 and TRBJ2-7; D is perhaps TRBD1 or TRBD2 (6 bases each). Germline CDR1 DFQATT, CDR2 SNEGSKA (reference sequence). CDR3 length: 12 residues. V shed 5 bases and J shed 7 bases, with 15 bases lying between them. DNA for the CDR3: TGCAGTGCTGGAGGGGGGACTGGGGAGCAGTACTTC. Its protein product is CSAGGGTGEQYF.

V gene TRBV7-9 combines with J gene TRBJ1-6; 10 nucleotides match TRBD1. Trimming cost V 5 bases and J 7 bases; bases outside gene matches: 11. Germline V gene lookup returns CDR1 SEHNR and CDR2 FQNEAQ (reference sequence). CDR3 length: 17 residues. CDR3 nucleotide sequence: TGTGCCAGCAGCCGGGACAGGGGTCTCGTGTTGAATTCACCCCTCCACTTT. It is translated as CASSRDRGLVLNSPLHF.